Listed here are 6 T cell receptor beta chains from one sample, sequenced in a study of cytomegalovirus exposure and HLA in healthy donors. PCR used 60 Vbeta primers and 13 Jbeta primers. Generated by immunoSEQ multiplex PCR, the TCRdb table keeps only in-frame clones and is missing some. Of approximately 110,000 clones in the sample, 83% were seen once. Sequenced: PBMCs. Every receptor here comes from a man between 18 and 35 years old in good health and CMV-seronegative.

The V gene is TRBV6-6, the J gene TRBJ2-1, with 11 bases that match TRBD2. The germline gives CDR1 MNHNY, CDR2 SVGAGI (reference sequence). The V segment lost 2 bases and the J segment 0 bases; nucleotides outside the gene matches: 0. The CDR3 has 16 residues. CDR3 loop: CASSYLAGGSYNEQFF. The CDR3 nucleotides are TGTGCCAGCAGTTACCTAGCGGGAGGCTCCTACAATGAGCAGTTCTTC.

The genes are TRBV28 and TRBJ1-4, with TRBD1 identical over 9 bases. V dropped 6 bases and J dropped 8; count of bases not matched to a gene: 7. Germline V gene data show CDR1 as MDHEN and CDR2 as SYDVKM. The length of the CDR3 is 14 residues. CDR3 coding DNA: TGTGCCAGCAGCTGGACAGGGGTAATCGAAAAACTGTTTTTT. Residues: CASSWTGVIEKLFF.

For this clone: Mismatch with germline at one junction end may stem from a read error. The chain combines TRBV7-8 with TRBJ2-7, with D perhaps TRBD2 (5 bases). The CDR3 runs to 16 residues. Looked up from germline, CDR1 is SGHVS and CDR2 is FQNEAQ. CDR3 sequence: CASSLAGSTIPYEQYF. The DNA for the CDR3 is TGTGCCAGCAGCCTAGCCGGGTCTACAATCCCCTACGAGCAGTACTTC.

The rearrangement links TRBV14 to TRBJ1-2, with a possible D match to TRBD1 (5 bases). CDR1 and CDR2 from the germline V gene are SGHDN and FVKESK. V was pared by 5 bases and J by 4 bases, with 11 bases between. CDR3 length: 13 residues. The CDR3 bases are TGTGCCAGCAGCAGCGGGGGTACCTATGGCTACACCTTC. This translates into CASSSGGTYGYTF.

This clone occurred once. The V gene is TRBV12-5, the J gene TRBJ2-2; maybe TRBD1 (5 bases). Deletions cut 7 bases from V and 4 bases from J, with 13 bases between. Germline assignment: CDR1 LGHNT and CDR2 FRNRAP. This CDR3 contains 14 residues. Here the CDR3 reads CASEGQGVTGELFF. The CDR3 coding sequence is TGTGCTAGTGAGGGCCAAGGGGTCACCGGGGAGCTGTTTTTT.

The chain combines TRBV6-4 with TRBJ1-1; 9 bases align to TRBD1. Germline loops: CDR1 MRHNA, CDR2 SNTAGT. The CDR3 spans 14 residues. V shed 6 bases and J 4 bases; nucleotides not matched to a gene: 6. CDR3 coding DNA: TGTGCCAGCAGCCGGACAGGGGATTCCACTGAAGCTTTCTTT. The encoded protein is CASSRTGDSTEAFF.